The present T cell receptor beta chain was sequenced within a study of spatial heterogeneity in lung cancer. Deletions cut 7 bases from V and 9 bases from J, with 19 bases between. The CDR3 runs 15 residues. Germline lookup yields CDR1 MNHEY and CDR2 SVGEGT. Indicated time point: sample taken at primary tumor resection. Unsorted tumor, nontumor lung tissue or cryopreserved PBMC supplied the whole RNA. Via MiXCR, TCRdb re-called the 5' RACE reads, giving one row per CDR3 protein. The repertoire holds approximately 44,000 distinct CDR3 sequences, with about an eighth as singletons. This clonotype is categorized as medium-sized.

The origin of this receptor is a female donor with early-stage non-small cell lung cancer. The source was PBMCs, collected at surgery. The chain recombines TRBV6-2 or TRBV6-3 with TRBJ1-6; D call uncertain. Here the CDR3 reads CASTPGEGRISPLHF. The CDR3 coding sequence is TGTGCCAGCACCCCCGGCGAGGGAAGGATTTCACCCCTCCACTTT.